A selection of T cell receptor beta chains follows, all from one sample in a study of blood T cell repertoires in COVID-19. Data came from immunoSEQ multiplex PCR; TCRdb stores just in-frame clones and leaves some out. The sample consists of 300,000 to 350,000 clones, approximately 86% of them appearing once. Input material: peripheral blood. The receptors here all came from a man aged 18 to 29 with active or convalescent COVID-19. Both conserved end residues are part of each CDR3. The D gene is left open where the match is weak. Size is stated for part of the rows, as once, few or many counts, or as a class when the clone is expanded.

TGCAGCGTTGGAGAGGGAGGGGGCAATCAGCCCCAGCATTTT | CSVGEGGGNQPQHF | TRBV29-1 | - | - | TRBJ1-5
TGTGCCAGCAGCTTCCGGACAGGTACAGAAGCTTTCTTT | CASSFRTGTEAFF | TRBV7-9 | TRBD1 | once | TRBJ1-1
TGTGCCAGCAGCTTTACACAAGCCAAAAACATTCAGTACTTC | CASSFTQAKNIQYF | TRBV13 | - | - | TRBJ2-4
TGTGCCACCAGTGAGTGGGACAGGGGGAACACCGGGGAGCTGTTTTTT | CATSEWDRGNTGELFF | TRBV24-1 | TRBD1 | - | TRBJ2-2
TGCAGCGGACAGGGCGACACTGAAGCTTTCTTT | CSGQGDTEAFF | TRBV29-1 | TRBD1 | - | TRBJ1-1
TGTGCCAGCAGCTTGGACAGGGGTGGCACTGAAGCTTTCTTT | CASSLDRGGTEAFF | TRBV7-6 | TRBD1 | - | TRBJ1-1
TGCAGTGCAACAAACTACGAGCAGTACTTC | CSATNYEQYF | TRBV20-1 | - | - | TRBJ2-7
TGTGCCAGCAGCCTCAACTCAGGGGGCAGTTCAGATACGCAGTATTTT | CASSLNSGGSSDTQYF | TRBV7-2 | TRBD1 | - | TRBJ2-3
TGTGCCAGCAGCTTCCCCCCACAAGAGACCCAGTACTTC | CASSFPPQETQYF | TRBV7-9 | - | few | TRBJ2-5
TGTGCCAGCAGCTCCTCGACAGGGCTCCTCCTTAATGAAAAACTGTTTTTT | CASSSSTGLLLNEKLFF | TRBV7-2 | TRBD1 | - | TRBJ1-4
TGCGCCAGCAGCCAATCTATACAGGGTTTACACTATGGCTACACCTTC | CASSQSIQGLHYGYTF | TRBV4-1 | - | - | TRBJ1-2
TGTGCATCGATTGTCAGGGTTGGGTACACCGGGGAGCTGTTTTTT | CASIVRVGYTGELFF | TRBV19 | - | - | TRBJ2-2
TGTGCCAGCCGGACAGGGCCGTATGGAGAGACCCAGTACTTC | CASRTGPYGETQYF | TRBV11-2 | TRBD1 | - | TRBJ2-5
TGTGCCAGTCGGCCAGGGCTTTCTGGAAACACCATATATTTT | CASRPGLSGNTIYF | TRBV6-5 | - | - | TRBJ1-3
TGCGCCAGCAGCTTGGAGGGCCGGGGCTATGGCTACACCTTC | CASSLEGRGYGYTF | TRBV5-1 | - | - | TRBJ1-2
TGCGCCAGCTCCAGCAACGTACAGACTGAAGCTTTCTTT | CASSSNVQTEAFF | TRBV5-1 | - | few | TRBJ1-1
TGTGCCAGCAGCTCCGGACAGGGAAGCACAGATACGCAGTATTTT | CASSSGQGSTDTQYF | TRBV7-9 | TRBD1 | - | TRBJ2-3
TGTGCCAGCAGTCCGGAGAAGGACTATGGCTACACCTTC | CASSPEKDYGYTF | TRBV6-5 | - | - | TRBJ1-2
TGTGCCAGCAGAACAGGTGCCGGGGAGCTGTTTTTT | CASRTGAGELFF | TRBV12-3/TRBV12-4 | - | - | TRBJ2-2
TGTGCCACCAGCATAGGACAATCCTACAATGAGCAGTTCTTC | CATSIGQSYNEQFF | TRBV15 | - | - | TRBJ2-1
TGTGCCAGCAGCGTAGAGGGACTTAACACAGATACGCAGTATTTT | CASSVEGLNTDTQYF | TRBV9 | - | - | TRBJ2-3
TGTGCCAGCAGACTCCGCGACAGTGCTAACTATGGCTACACCTTC | CASRLRDSANYGYTF | TRBV6-6 | - | - | TRBJ1-2
TGTGCCAGCAGCAAAGGAGGCAAAAGGTTGGGACAGGGGTCCGCTGAGCAGTTCTTC | CASSKGGKRLGQGSAEQFF | TRBV21-1 | - | - | TRBJ2-1
TGTGCCAGCAGTATAAGGACAGCTAATCAGCCCCAGCATTTT | CASSIRTANQPQHF | TRBV27 | - | - | TRBJ1-5
TGTGCCAGCTCACCACCGGCTGTGGACGAGCAGTACTTC | CASSPPAVDEQYF | TRBV18 | - | - | TRBJ2-7
TGTGCCAGCAGCCTAACCAATCAGCCCCAGCATTTT | CASSLTNQPQHF | TRBV28 | - | - | TRBJ1-5
TGTGCCAGCAGTTTGAACTGGTACAATGAGCAGTTCTTC | CASSLNWYNEQFF | TRBV5-6 | - | - | TRBJ2-1
TGTGCCAGCAGCTTACGGACTCCTGGGTACGAGCAGTACTTC | CASSLRTPGYEQYF | TRBV11-2 | - | - | TRBJ2-7
TGTGCCAGCAGTTCAGGCTCATCGCGGGACTATGGCTACACCTTC | CASSSGSSRDYGYTF | TRBV6-5 | - | - | TRBJ1-2
TGCGCCAGCAGCCAGGTGGCGGGGACCTACAATGAGCAGTTCTTC | CASSQVAGTYNEQFF | TRBV4-1 | - | - | TRBJ2-1
TGTGCCAGCAGGGATCGGGACAGGGGTGCTCATGAGCAGTTCTTC | CASRDRDRGAHEQFF | TRBV6-6 | TRBD1 | - | TRBJ2-1
TGTGCCAGCAGCACCCCCGGGATGAACACTGAAGCTTTCTTT | CASSTPGMNTEAFF | TRBV7-9 | - | - | TRBJ1-1
TGTGCCAGCAGCTCCCGGTCCGACCGGCGGTCCTACGAGCAGTACTTC | CASSSRSDRRSYEQYF | TRBV13 | - | - | TRBJ2-7